The 21 T cell receptor beta chains reported below all come from one sample, sequenced in a study of tumor-infiltrating lymphocytes in localized non-small cell lung cancer. Only in-frame clones appear in the TCRdb table, and some are missing; sequencing was by immunoSEQ multiplex PCR. The table records about 24,000 clones, around 64% of them present only once. Sequenced sample: lung tumor tissue. Receptors were obtained from a human donor with non-small cell lung cancer.

V and J are TRBV7-2 and TRBJ2-7; D is possibly TRBD1 or TRBD2 (5 bases each). Trimming pared 5 bases from V and 5 bases from J, leaving 16 bases between. CDR3 length: 14 amino acids. Germline loops: CDR1 SGHTA, CDR2 FQGNSA. As DNA, the CDR3 is TGTGCCAGCAGCCTAATGGGGGAGTACCACGAGCAGTACTTC. It specifies CASSLMGEYHEQYF.

Judged by abundance, this clone is medium-sized. V gene TRBV5-8 combines with J gene TRBJ2-5; D ambiguous. The CDR3 runs 12 residues. Germline-derived CDR1 and CDR2 are SGHTS and YDEGEE. The V end lost 4 bases, the J end lost 7 bases, and 11 bases lay between the germline ends. In DNA, the CDR3 is TGTGCCAGCAGCCCCGGTCGACGGACCCAGTACTTC. It translates to CASSPGRRTQYF.

The chain links TRBV5-8 to TRBJ2-1, with D unresolved. The CDR3 has 14 amino acids. Germline assignment: CDR1 SGHTS and CDR2 YDEGEE. The V end lost 0 bases, the J end lost 5 bases, and 9 bases lay between the germline ends. The CDR3: CASSLVVVDNEQFF. The CDR3 DNA reads TGTGCCAGCAGCTTGGTGGTGGTTGACAATGAGCAGTTCTTC.

The genes are TRBV6-1 and TRBJ2-7, with D unclear. The CDR3 consists of 12 residues. Germline-derived CDR1 and CDR2 are MNHNS and SASEGT. Trimming took 5 bases from V and 3 from J, leaving 8 bases between them. The CDR3 sequence is CASSLLLYEQYF. CDR3 in DNA: TGTGCCAGCAGTCTTCTCCTCTACGAGCAGTACTTC.

The V and J genes are TRBV11-2 and TRBJ2-7, with 8 bases matching TRBD1. The CDR3 spans 14 residues. Germline V gives CDR1 SGHAT, CDR2 FQNNGV. V gave up 2 bases and J gave up 4 bases; unmatched junction bases: 4. This CDR3 is CASSLSRDRYEQYF. The CDR3 DNA sequence: TGTGCCAGCAGCTTAAGCAGGGACAGGTACGAGCAGTACTTC.

The chain is built from TRBV7-9 and TRBJ1-5, with no clear D. The CDR3 length is 12 residues. The germline V and J ends were trimmed by 5 bases and 6 bases, with 8 bases remaining between them. Germline V lookup: CDR1 SEHNR, CDR2 FQNEAQ (reference sequence). CDR3: CASSRESQPQHF. The CDR3 nucleotides read TGTGCCAGCAGCCGGGAGAGTCAGCCCCAGCATTTT.

Here the CDR3 DNA reads TGTGCCAGCAGTCCACAGGGGGCGCTCAACTATGGCTACACCTTC. Translated: CASSPQGALNYGYTF. This rearrangement joins TRBV28 to TRBJ1-2; 9 nucleotides align to TRBD1. Germline V gene sequence: CDR1 MDHEN, CDR2 SYDVKM. The CDR3 is made up of 15 amino acids. J gave up 2 bases and V 5 bases, and 6 bases lay outside the gene matches.

J is TRBJ1-2 and V is TRBV28; D unresolved. V was cut by 6 bases and J by 5 bases, with 7 bases left in between. The CDR3 runs to 11 residues. Germline assignment: CDR1 MDHEN and CDR2 SYDVKM. CDR3 nucleotide sequence: TGTGCCAGCAGAACCAGTTATGGCTACACCTTC. This translates into CASRTSYGYTF.

This clone was detected a few times. The chain carries TRBV7-6 and TRBJ2-2, with D possibly matching TRBD1 (5 bases). Looked up from germline, CDR1 is SGHVS and CDR2 is FNYEAQ. V was cut by 2 bases and J by 4 bases, with 8 bases left in between. CDR3 length: 14 amino acids. The DNA of the CDR3 is TGTGCCAGCAGCTTAAGGGGCACCACCGGGGAGCTGTTTTTT. This translates into CASSLRGTTGELFF.

The CDR3 coding sequence is TGTGCCACCAGCAGACAGCCCAATACTCTCTATGGCTACACCTTC. It yields the protein CATSRQPNTLYGYTF. The chain uses TRBV15 and TRBJ1-2, with D hard to call. Germline CDR1 LNHNV, CDR2 YYDKDF (reference sequence). V was trimmed by 2 bases and J by 4 bases, leaving 14 bases between them. The CDR3 sequence is 15 residues long.

The V call is TRBV6-5, the J call TRBJ2-7; 10 bases line up with TRBD1. J was trimmed by 2 bases and V by 2 bases; bases with no gene match: 6. The CDR3 contains 16 residues. CDR1 and CDR2 from the germline V gene are MNHEY and SVGAGI. The CDR3 DNA follows: TGTGCCAGCAGTTACGGGTCGACAGGGGGCGCCTACGAGCAGTACTTC. Amino acids: CASSYGSTGGAYEQYF.

The chain joins TRBV11-2 to TRBJ1-2, with D tentatively TRBD1 (5 bases). Trimming cost V 9 bases and J 1 base, with 15 bases left between them. The CDR3 has 14 amino acids. CDR1 is SGHAT, CDR2 FQNNGV, per germline. The CDR3: CASGPGLDNYGYTF. DNA for the CDR3: TGTGCCAGTGGTCCAGGGTTGGATAACTATGGCTACACCTTC.

The chain carries TRBV5-3 and TRBJ2-7; possibly TRBD1 for D (5 bases). TRBV5-3 falls under the ORF class, with uncertain function. This CDR3 has 14 amino acids. V dropped 6 bases and J dropped 2 bases, with 15 bases sitting between them. The DNA of the CDR3 is TGTGCCAGAACCCTAAGACAGATAACCTACGAGCAGTACTTC. This codes for CARTLRQITYEQYF.

V is TRBV2 and J is TRBJ1-6; a possible D gene is TRBD1 (5 bases). CDR3 length: 14 residues. Trimming removed 3 bases at V and 6 bases at J, with 9 bases between. Germline CDR1 SNHLY, CDR2 FYNNEI. The CDR3 nucleotides are TGTGCCAGCAGTGAGGCCAGGGTTAATTCACCCCTCCACTTT. Its protein product is CASSEARVNSPLHF.

V gene TRBV9 combines with J gene TRBJ2-1; 8 bases map to TRBD2. Unmatched junction bases numbered 7, after V lost 3 bases and J lost 5 bases. The germline CDR1 and CDR2 sequences are SGDLS and YYNGEE. The CDR3 loop spans 15 amino acids. The CDR3 nucleotides read TGTGCCAGCAGCGAAGGACTAGCCGCCCACAATGAGCAGTTCTTC. Amino acid sequence: CASSEGLAAHNEQFF.

This chain's CDR3 is CASSLETAREQYF. CDR3 nucleotides: TGTGCCAGCAGCTTGGAGACAGCACGCGAGCAGTACTTC. The chain links TRBV5-6 to TRBJ2-7; the D gene is possibly TRBD1 (5 bases). Germline V lookup: CDR1 SGHDT, CDR2 YYEEEE. CDR3 length: 13 residues. V shed 0 bases and J shed 6 bases, with 10 bases lying between them.

Written as DNA, the CDR3 is TGTGCCAGCAGTGAATTATGGACTCCTCTTAGCAATCAGCCCCAGCATTTT. It encodes CASSELWTPLSNQPQHF. This chain joins TRBV6-1 and TRBJ1-5; D uncertain. CDR3 size: 17 residues. Trimming shortened V by 2 bases and J by 0 bases, and 14 bases separated the two germline ends. Germline CDR1 and CDR2: MNHNS and SASEGT.

J is TRBJ1-2 and V is TRBV2; D perhaps matches TRBD1 (5 bases). The length of the CDR3 is 13 residues. The germline gives CDR1 SNHLY, CDR2 FYNNEI. Trimming removed 7 bases from V and 4 bases from J, with 13 bases in between. Here the CDR3 reads CASKGQGLYGYTF. In DNA form, the CDR3 reads TGTGCCAGCAAGGGGCAGGGCCTCTATGGCTACACCTTC.

The chain joins TRBV5-1 to TRBJ2-7; D is perhaps TRBD1 or TRBD2 (5 bases each). V was cut by 5 bases and J by 0 bases, with 18 bases left in between. The CDR3 spans 16 residues. Germline V gene sequence: CDR1 SGHRS, CDR2 YFSETQ. CDR3 sequence (DNA): TGCGCCAGCAGGCACGTTGAGGGGCCCATCTCCTACGAGCAGTACTTC. It specifies CASRHVEGPISYEQYF.

The rearrangement joins TRBV7-9 to TRBJ1-4; 10 bases fit TRBD1. Germline lookup yields CDR1 SEHNR and CDR2 FQNEAQ (reference sequence). J lost 8 bases, V lost 4 bases, and 10 bases had no gene match. The CDR3 has 16 residues. CDR3 DNA: TGTGCCAGCAGCTCAGGGCCCGGGACAGGGGAAGAAAAACTGTTTTTT. It encodes CASSSGPGTGEEKLFF.

This rearrangement joins TRBV6-1 to TRBJ1-4, with a weak D call TRBD1 (5 bases). The CDR3 is 15 residues long. The V end lost 1 base, the J end lost 5 bases, and 11 bases lay between the germline ends. Germline assignment: CDR1 MNHNS and CDR2 SASEGT. The CDR3 spells CASSEVSGRNEKLFF. Written as DNA, the CDR3 is TGTGCCAGCAGTGAAGTGTCAGGGCGGAATGAAAAACTGTTTTTT.